This T cell receptor beta chain emerged from a study of early T cells in non-severe SARS-CoV-2 infection. Study summary: Chains were unpaired, as sequencing was done on bulk RNA from unsorted whole blood. The study's findings and limits: VDJdb matching skewed toward anti-spike CD8 responses, missing private and CD4 specificities.

The TCR library protocol attached unique molecular identifiers to the individual cDNA molecules. TCRdb reprocessed the 5' RACE reads via MiXCR and lists one record per CDR3 protein. Of fewer than 35,000 distinct CDR3 sequences detected, roughly 4.3% appear once; the ten largest clones hold roughly an eighth. V lost 0 bases and J lost 3; bases outside the gene matches: 10. This CDR3 has 18 residues. CDR1 MNHEY and CDR2 SVGEGT come from the germline V gene. The sample holds many counts of this clonotype. Its antigen is still unknown. The sequence derives from an adult who was a healthcare worker with PCR-confirmed SARS-CoV-2 infection or an uninfected control (not recorded which). The sample was whole blood. The J gene is TRBJ1-5, the V gene TRBV6-2 or TRBV6-3, with 8 nucleotides matching TRBD1. The CDR3 DNA sequence: TGTGCCAGCAGTTACTCGAGAGGACAGGGCGCTACCAATCAGCCCCAGCATTTT. It translates to CASSYSRGQGATNQPQHF.